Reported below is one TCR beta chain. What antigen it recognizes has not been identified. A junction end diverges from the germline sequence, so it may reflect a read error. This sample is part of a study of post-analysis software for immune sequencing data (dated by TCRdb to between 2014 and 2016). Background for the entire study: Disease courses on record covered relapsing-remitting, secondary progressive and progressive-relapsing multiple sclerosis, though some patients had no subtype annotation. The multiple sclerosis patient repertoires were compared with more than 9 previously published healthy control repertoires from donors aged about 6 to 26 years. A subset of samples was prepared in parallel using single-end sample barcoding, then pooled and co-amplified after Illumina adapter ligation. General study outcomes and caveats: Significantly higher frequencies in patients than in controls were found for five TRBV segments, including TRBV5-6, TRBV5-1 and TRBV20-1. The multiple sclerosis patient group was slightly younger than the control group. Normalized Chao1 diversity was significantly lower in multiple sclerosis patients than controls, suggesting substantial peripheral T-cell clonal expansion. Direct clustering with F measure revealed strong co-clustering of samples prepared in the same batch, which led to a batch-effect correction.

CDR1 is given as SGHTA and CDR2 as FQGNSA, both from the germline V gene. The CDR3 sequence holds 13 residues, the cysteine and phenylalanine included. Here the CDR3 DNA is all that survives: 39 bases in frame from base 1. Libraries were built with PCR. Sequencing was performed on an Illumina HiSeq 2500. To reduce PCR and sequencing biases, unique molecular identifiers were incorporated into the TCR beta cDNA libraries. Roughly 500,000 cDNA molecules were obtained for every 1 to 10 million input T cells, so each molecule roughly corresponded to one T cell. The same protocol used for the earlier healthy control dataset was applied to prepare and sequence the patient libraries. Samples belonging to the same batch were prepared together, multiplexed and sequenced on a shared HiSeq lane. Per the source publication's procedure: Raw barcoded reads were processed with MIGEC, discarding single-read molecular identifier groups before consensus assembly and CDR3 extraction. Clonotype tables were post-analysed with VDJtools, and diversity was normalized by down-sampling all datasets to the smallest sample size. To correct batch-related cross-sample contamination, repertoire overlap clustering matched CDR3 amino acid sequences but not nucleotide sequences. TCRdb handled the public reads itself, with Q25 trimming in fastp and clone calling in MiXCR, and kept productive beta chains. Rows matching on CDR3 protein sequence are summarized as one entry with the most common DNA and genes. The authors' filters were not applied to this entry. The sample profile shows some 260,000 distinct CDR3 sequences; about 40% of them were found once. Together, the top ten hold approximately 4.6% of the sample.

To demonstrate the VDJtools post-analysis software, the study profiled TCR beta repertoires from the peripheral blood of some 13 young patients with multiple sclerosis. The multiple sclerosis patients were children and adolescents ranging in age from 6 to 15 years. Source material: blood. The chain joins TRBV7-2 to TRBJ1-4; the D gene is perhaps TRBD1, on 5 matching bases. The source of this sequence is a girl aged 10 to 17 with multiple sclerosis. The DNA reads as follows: TGTGCCAGCAGCCATCAGGGAGGTGAAAAACGGTTTTTT. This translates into CASSHQGGEKRFF.